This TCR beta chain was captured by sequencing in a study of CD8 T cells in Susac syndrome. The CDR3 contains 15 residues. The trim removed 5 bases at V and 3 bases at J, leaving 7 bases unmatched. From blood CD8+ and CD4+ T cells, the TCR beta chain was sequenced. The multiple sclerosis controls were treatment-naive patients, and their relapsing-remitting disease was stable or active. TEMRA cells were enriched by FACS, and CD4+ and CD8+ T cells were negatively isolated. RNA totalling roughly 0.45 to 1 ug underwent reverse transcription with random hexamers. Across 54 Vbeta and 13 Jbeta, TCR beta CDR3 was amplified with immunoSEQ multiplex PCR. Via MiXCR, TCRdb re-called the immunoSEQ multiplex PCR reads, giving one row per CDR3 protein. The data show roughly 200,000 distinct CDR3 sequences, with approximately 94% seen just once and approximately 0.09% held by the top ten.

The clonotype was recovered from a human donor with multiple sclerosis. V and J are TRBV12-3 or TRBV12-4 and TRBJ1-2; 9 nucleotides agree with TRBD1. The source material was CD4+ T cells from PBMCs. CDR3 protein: CASSTYRGPDYGYTF. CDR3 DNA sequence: TGTGCCAGCAGTACATACAGGGGGCCCGACTATGGCTACACCTTC.